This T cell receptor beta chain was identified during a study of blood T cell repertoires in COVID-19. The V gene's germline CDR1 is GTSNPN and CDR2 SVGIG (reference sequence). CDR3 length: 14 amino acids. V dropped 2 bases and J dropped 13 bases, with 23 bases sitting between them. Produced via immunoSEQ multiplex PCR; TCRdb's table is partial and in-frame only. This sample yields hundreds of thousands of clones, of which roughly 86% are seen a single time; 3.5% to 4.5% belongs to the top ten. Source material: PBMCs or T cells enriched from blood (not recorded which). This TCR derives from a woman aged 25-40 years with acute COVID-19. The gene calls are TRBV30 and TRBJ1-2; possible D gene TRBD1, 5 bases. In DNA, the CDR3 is TGTGCCTGGAGTCAGCAGCGGGACTTACAAACCCCCACCTTC. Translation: CAWSQQRDLQTPTF.